The subject of this entry is one T cell receptor (beta chain). The antigen it binds to is not known. No base qualities exist here, and no much larger clone lies one base off it. The data were obtained in a study of T cells after somatic rescue of genetic block (dated by TCRdb to the early 2020s). At the level of the whole study: What the study looked at was long-term robustness, specifically in a T-cell system that came about through somatic rescue of a genetic block in T-cell development.

From the cysteine through the phenylalanine, the CDR3 covers 15 amino acids. Solely the CDR3 DNA is kept, with 45 bases framed from the first base. V loses 8 bases of germline sequence and J loses 2 bases, and the interval between the two ends is 13 bases. CDR1 and CDR2 (MNHNS, SASEGT) derive from the germline V gene. Receptor libraries were prepared by the immunoSEQ multiplex PCR assay. This immuneACCESS table, as held by TCRdb, lists in-frame sequences with V and J called but not all clones. Of the missing ones, under half trace to an unresolved V gene in checked studies; the others have no known cause. For this sample the table gives 55,000 to 70,000 clones, of which under 95% were detected only once. Clones ranked in the top ten supply approximately 2.9% of the sample.

The TCR was taken from a man aged 40-49 years. This receptor chain uses TRBV6-1 and TRBJ2-6; there is no confident call for the D gene. The material sequenced was peripheral blood mononuclear cells (PBMCs). The nucleotides read TGTGCCAGCGTGGGGAAAATGGCTGGGGCCAACGTCCTGACTTTC. Translated, it gives CASVGKMAGANVLTF.